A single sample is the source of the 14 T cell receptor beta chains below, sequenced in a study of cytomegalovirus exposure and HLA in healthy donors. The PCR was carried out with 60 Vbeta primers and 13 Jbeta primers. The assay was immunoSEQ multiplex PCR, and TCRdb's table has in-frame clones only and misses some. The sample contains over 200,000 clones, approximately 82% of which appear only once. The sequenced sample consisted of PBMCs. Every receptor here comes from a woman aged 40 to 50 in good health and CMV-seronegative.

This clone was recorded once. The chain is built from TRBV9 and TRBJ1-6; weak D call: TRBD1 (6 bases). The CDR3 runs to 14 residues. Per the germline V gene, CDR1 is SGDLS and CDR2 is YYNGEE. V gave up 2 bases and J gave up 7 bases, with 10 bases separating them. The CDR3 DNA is TGTGCCAGCAGCGTTAACAGGGAGAATTCACCCCTCCACTTT. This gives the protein CASSVNRENSPLHF.

As DNA, the CDR3 is TGTGCCAGCCCCAGCGGGGGAAACACCGGGGAGCTGTTTTTT. This codes for CASPSGGNTGELFF. V is TRBV6-1 and J is TRBJ2-2; TRBD2 matches at 8 bases. This CDR3 contains 14 residues. The V and J ends lost 8 bases and 2 bases, in that order; junction bases with no gene match: 4. Germline-derived CDR1 and CDR2 are MNHNS and SASEGT.

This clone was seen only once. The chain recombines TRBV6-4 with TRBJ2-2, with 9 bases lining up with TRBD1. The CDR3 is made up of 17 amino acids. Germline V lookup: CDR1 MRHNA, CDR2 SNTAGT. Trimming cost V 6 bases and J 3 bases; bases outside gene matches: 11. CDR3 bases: TGTGCCAGCAGCCTTGGGACAGGGATATGGGACACCGGGGAGCTGTTTTTT. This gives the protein CASSLGTGIWDTGELFF.

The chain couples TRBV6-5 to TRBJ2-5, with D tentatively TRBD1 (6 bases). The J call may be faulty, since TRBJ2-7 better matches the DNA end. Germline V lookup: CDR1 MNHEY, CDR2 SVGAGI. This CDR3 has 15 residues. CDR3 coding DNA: TGTGCCAGCAGAAACGCCAGGGGCCGCACCTACGAGCAGTACTTC. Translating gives CASRNARGRTYEQYF.

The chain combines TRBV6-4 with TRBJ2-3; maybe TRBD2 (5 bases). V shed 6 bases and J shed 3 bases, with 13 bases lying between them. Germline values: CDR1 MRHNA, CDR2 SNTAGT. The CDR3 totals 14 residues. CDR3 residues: CASRPGIGTDTQYF. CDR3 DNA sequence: TGTGCCAGCAGACCCGGGATTGGGACAGATACGCAGTATTTT.

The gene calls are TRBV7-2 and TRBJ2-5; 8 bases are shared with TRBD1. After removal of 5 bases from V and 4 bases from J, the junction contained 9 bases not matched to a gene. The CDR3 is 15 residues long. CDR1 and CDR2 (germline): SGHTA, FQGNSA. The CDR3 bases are TGTGCCAGCAGCAGAGGCCAACAGGGGGGAGAGACCCAGTACTTC. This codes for CASSRGQQGGETQYF.

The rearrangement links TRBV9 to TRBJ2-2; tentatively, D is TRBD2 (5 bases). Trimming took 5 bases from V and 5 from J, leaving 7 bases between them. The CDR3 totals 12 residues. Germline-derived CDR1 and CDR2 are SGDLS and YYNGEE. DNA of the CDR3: TGTGCCAGCAGGCCGGGGACCGGGGAGCTGTTTTTT. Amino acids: CASRPGTGELFF.

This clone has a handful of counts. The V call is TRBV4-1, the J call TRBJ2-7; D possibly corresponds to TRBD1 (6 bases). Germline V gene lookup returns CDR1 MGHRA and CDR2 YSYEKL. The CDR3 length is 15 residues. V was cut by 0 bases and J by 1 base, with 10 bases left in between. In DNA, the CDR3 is TGCGCCAGCAGCCAAGATAGGGGGATTTCCTACGAGCAGTACTTC. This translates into CASSQDRGISYEQYF.

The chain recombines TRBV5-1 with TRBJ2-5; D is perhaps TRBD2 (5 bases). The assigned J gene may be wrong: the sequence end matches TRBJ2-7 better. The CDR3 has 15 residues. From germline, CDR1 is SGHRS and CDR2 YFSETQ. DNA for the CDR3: TGCGCCAGCAGCTGGGCCTCTGGGAGCTCCTACGAGCAGTACTTC. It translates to CASSWASGSSYEQYF.

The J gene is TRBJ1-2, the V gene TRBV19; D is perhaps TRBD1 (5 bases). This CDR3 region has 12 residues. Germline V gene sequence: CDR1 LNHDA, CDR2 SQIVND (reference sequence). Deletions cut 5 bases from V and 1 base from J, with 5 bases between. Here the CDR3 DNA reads TGTGCCAGTAGTGACAGTAACTATGGCTACACCTTC. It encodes CASSDSNYGYTF.

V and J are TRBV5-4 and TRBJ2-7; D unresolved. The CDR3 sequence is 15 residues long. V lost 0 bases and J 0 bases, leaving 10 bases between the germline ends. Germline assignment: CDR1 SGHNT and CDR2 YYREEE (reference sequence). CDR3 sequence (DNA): TGTGCCAGCAGCTTGGCCCCGGGTAGCTCCTACGAGCAGTACTTC. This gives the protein CASSLAPGSSYEQYF. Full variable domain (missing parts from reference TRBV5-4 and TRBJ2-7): ETGVTQSPTHLIKTRGQQVTLRCSSQSGHNTVSWYQQALGQGPQFIFQYYREEENGRGNFPPRFSGLQFPNYSSELNVNALELDDSALYLCASSLAPGSSYEQYFGPGTRLTVT.

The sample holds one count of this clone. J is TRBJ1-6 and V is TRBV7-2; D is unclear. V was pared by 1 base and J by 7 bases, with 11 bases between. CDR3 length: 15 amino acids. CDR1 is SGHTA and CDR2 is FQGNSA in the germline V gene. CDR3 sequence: CASSLVSGGNSPLHF. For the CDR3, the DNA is TGTGCCAGCAGCTTAGTTTCCGGAGGGAATTCACCCCTCCACTTT.

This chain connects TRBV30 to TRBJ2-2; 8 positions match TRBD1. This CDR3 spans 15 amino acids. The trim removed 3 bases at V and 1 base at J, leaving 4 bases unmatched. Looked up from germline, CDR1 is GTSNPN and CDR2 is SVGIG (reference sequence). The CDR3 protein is CAWSGDRGNTGELFF. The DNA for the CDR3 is TGTGCCTGGAGCGGTGACAGGGGGAACACCGGGGAGCTGTTTTTT.

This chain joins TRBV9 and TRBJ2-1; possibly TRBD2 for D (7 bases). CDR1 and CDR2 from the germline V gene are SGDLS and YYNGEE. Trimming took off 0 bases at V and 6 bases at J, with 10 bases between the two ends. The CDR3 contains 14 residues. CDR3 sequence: CASSVEGGSNEQFF. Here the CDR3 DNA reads TGTGCCAGCAGCGTAGAGGGGGGGTCCAATGAGCAGTTCTTC.